These T cell receptor beta chains were read from a single sample in a study of long-term antiretroviral therapy in people with HIV. The table came from immunoSEQ multiplex PCR; TCRdb's copy has only in-frame clones and leaves some out. Of 24,000 or so clones detected, about 88% appear once; the ten largest clones hold 3.6%. This specimen consisted of unsorted PBMCs, obtained 1.9 years after starting antiretroviral therapy. The receptors were gathered from a woman aged 25 to 39 with HIV. The CDR3 runs from the conserved cysteine through the conserved F or W.

v_gene: TRBV5-1
CDR3aa: CASSFSGGGAGEQFF

v_gene: TRBV7-9
CDR3aa: CASSSEGGSGPYTDTQYF

v_gene: TRBV7-2
CDR3aa: CASSLVWGNTGELFF

v_gene: TRBV5-6
CDR3aa: CASSLQTSGGTETQYF

v_gene: TRBV2
CDR3aa: CASSEDSSQPQHF

v_gene: TRBV29-1
CDR3aa: CSVEPDRVRIVGPDRSNQPQHF

v_gene: TRBV5-5
CDR3aa: CASSLAPTRGLDTEAFF

v_gene: TRBV4-2
CDR3aa: CASSQPTTGSFWDEQFF

v_gene: TRBV4-2
CDR3aa: CASSQGSLAGGLKETQYF

v_gene: TRBV2
CDR3aa: CASRKAGSTTGELFF

v_gene: TRBV7-9
CDR3aa: CASSLTGAPDTQYF

v_gene: TRBV9
CDR3aa: CASSRGGVISFGANVLTF

v_gene: TRBV6-5
CDR3aa: CASSWEDRGTDTQYF

v_gene: TRBV2
CDR3aa: CASSEDVGDRGNNEQFF

v_gene: TRBV6-1
CDR3aa: CASSELNQPQHF

v_gene: TRBV19
CDR3aa: CASSIWGGGADNEQFF

v_gene: TRBV27
CDR3aa: CASSYRARYEQYF

v_gene: TRBV7-2
CDR3aa: CASSSDTGELFF

v_gene: TRBV11-2
CDR3aa: CASSLDLVQKTGELFF

v_gene: TRBV5-5
CDR3aa: CASSFGGSSYNEQFF

v_gene: TRBV5-1
CDR3aa: CASSVGLKETQYF

v_gene: TRBV7-8
CDR3aa: CASSTDRGGGSPLHF

v_gene: TRBV19
CDR3aa: CASSFSDSVNTEAFF

v_gene: TRBV6-4
CDR3aa: CASTGGGEAFF

v_gene: TRBV19
CDR3aa: CASSPVGTEAFF

v_gene: TRBV5-8
CDR3aa: CASSPGRIHTEAFF

v_gene: TRBV4-2
CDR3aa: CASSQELTGRYGYTF

v_gene: TRBV9
CDR3aa: CASSVVEGTDTQYF

v_gene: TRBV2
CDR3aa: CASTWMAGGNEPQHF

v_gene: TRBV29-1
CDR3aa: CSVGGGSGSYEQYF

v_gene: TRBV10-2
CDR3aa: CASSWAEEAFF

v_gene: TRBV12-5
CDR3aa: CASGLAMGRTGELFF

v_gene: TRBV13
CDR3aa: CASSLLKGTEAFF

v_gene: TRBV10-3
CDR3aa: CATKDSLYEQYF

v_gene: TRBV7-9
CDR3aa: CASSLFLDHNEQFF

v_gene: TRBV5-4
CDR3aa: CASSPSNRAGYEQYF

v_gene: TRBV6-5
CDR3aa: CASSYAETQYF